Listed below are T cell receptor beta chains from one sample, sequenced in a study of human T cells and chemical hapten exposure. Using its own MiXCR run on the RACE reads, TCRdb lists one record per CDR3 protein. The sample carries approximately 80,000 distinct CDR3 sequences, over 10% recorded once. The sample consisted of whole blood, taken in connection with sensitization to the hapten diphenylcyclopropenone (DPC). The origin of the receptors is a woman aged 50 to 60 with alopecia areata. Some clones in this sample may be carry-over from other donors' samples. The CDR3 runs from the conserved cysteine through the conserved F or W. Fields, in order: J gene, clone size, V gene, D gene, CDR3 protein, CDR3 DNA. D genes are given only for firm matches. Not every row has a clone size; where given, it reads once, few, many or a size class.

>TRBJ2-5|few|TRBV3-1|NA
CASSRLVQKETQYF
TGTGCCAGCAGCCGTCTAGTTCAAAAAGAGACCCAGTACTTC
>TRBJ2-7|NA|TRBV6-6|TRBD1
CASSYRDRVGEQYF
TGTGCCAGCAGCTACCGTGACAGGGTGGGTGAGCAGTACTTC
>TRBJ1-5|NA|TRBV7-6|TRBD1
CASSPDRGGSDQPQHF
TGTGCCAGCAGCCCGGACAGGGGGGGTTCCGATCAGCCCCAGCATTTT
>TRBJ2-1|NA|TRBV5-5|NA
CASSPGHNEQFF
TGTGCCAGCAGCCCAGGGCACAATGAGCAGTTCTTC
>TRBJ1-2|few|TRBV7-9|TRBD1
CASIETGLYGYTF
TGTGCCAGCATAGAGACAGGGCTTTATGGCTACACCTTC
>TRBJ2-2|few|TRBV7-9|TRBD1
CASSWGTGRPGELFF
TGTGCCAGCAGCTGGGGGACAGGGCGTCCCGGGGAGCTGTTTTTT
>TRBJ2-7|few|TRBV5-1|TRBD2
CASGDSGRPPYEQYF
TGCGCCAGCGGGGATAGCGGGAGACCGCCCTACGAGCAGTACTTC
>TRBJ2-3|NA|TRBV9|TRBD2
CASSVIAGSTDTQYF
TGTGCCAGCAGCGTAATAGCGGGTAGCACAGATACGCAGTATTTT
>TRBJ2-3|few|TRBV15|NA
CATSDPARPSTDTQYF
TGTGCCACCAGCGACCCAGCTAGACCTAGCACAGATACGCAGTATTTT
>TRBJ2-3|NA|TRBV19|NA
CASTSGREADTQYF
TGTGCCAGTACGTCCGGGCGGGAAGCAGATACGCAGTATTTT
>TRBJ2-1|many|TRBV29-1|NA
CSVVGYNEQFF
TGCAGCGTTGTGGGTTACAATGAGCAGTTCTTC
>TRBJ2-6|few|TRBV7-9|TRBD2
CASSITWTRLSGANVLTF
TGTGCCAGCAGCATCACCTGGACTAGGCTCTCTGGGGCCAACGTCCTGACTTTC
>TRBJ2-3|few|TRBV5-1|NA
CASSLESRVTDTQYF
TGCGCCAGCAGCTTGGAGAGTCGGGTTACAGATACGCAGTATTTT
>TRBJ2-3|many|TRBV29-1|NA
CSVGAAGTDTQYF
TGCAGCGTTGGTGCAGCGGGCACAGATACGCAGTATTTT
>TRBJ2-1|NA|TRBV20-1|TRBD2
CSTCDGRADEQFF
TGCAGTACTTGTGACGGGAGGGCCGATGAGCAGTTCTTC
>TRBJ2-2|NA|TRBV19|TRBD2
CASSIRASGVTGELFF
TGTGCCAGTAGTATACGCGCTAGCGGAGTTACCGGGGAGCTGTTTTTT
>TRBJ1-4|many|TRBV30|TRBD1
CAWSVDRNYEKLFF
TGTGCCTGGAGTGTGGACAGGAACTATGAAAAACTGTTTTTT
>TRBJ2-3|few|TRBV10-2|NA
CASSEQGPTQYF
TGCGCCAGCAGTGAGCAGGGGCCTACGCAGTATTTT
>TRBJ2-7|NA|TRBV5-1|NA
CASSLDTGIYEQYF
TGCGCCAGCAGCTTGGACACGGGGATCTACGAGCAGTACTTC
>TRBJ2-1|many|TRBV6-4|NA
CASSDQPNNEQFF
TGTGCCAGCAGTGACCAACCCAACAATGAGCAGTTCTTC
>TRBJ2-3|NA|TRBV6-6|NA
CASSRILSDTQYF
TGTGCCAGCAGTCGTATACTTTCAGATACGCAGTATTTT
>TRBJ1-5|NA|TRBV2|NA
CASSEGPDLPQHF
TGTGCCAGCAGTGAGGGACCCGATCTGCCCCAGCATTTT
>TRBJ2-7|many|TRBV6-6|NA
CASSYSLWGSHEQYF
TGTGCCAGCAGTTACTCGCTCTGGGGCAGTCACGAGCAGTACTTC
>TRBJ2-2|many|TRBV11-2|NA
CASSFQGSNTGELFF
TGTGCCAGCAGCTTCCAGGGGTCGAACACCGGGGAGCTGTTTTTT
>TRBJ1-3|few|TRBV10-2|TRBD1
CASSTTGGGNTIYF
TGCGCCAGCAGTACGACAGGGGGTGGAAACACCATATATTTT
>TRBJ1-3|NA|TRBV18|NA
CASSPGTTAAGNTIYF
TGTGCCAGCTCACCAGGAACTACGGCAGCTGGAAACACCATATATTTT
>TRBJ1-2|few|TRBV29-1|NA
CSLGGIGPGTF
TGCAGCCTCGGTGGCATAGGGCCGGGCACCTTC
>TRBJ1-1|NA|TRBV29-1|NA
CSVTRRLNTEAFF
TGCAGCGTTACGCGACGGTTGAACACTGAAGCTTTCTTT
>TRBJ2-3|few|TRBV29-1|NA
CSVENRWNADTQYF
TGCAGCGTTGAAAACAGGTGGAACGCAGATACGCAGTATTTT
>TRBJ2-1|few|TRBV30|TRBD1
CAWTPRGRRNEQFF
TGTGCCTGGACCCCCAGGGGGCGTCGGAATGAGCAGTTCTTC
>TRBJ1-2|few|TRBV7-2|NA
CAKGQVLSIRGYTF
TGTGCCAAGGGGCAGGTTCTTTCTATTCGGGGCTACACCTTC